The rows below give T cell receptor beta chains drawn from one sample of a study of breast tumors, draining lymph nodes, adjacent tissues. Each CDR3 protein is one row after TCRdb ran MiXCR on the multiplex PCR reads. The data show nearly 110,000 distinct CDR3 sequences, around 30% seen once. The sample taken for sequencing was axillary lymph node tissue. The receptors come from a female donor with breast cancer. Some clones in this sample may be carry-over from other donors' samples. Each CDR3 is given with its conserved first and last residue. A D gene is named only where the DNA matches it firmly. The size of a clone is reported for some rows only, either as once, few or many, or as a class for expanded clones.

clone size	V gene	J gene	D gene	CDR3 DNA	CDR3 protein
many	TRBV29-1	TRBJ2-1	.	TGCAGCGTTGAAGGGAGAGGATCTTACAATGAGCAGTTCTTC	CSVEGRGSYNEQFF
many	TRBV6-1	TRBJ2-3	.	TGTGCCAGCAGGCAGGGGACAGCGGGGGGCACAGATACGCAGTATTTT	CASRQGTAGGTDTQYF
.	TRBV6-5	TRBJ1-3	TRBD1	TGTGCCAGCAGTCCCCCAGGGACAGGGGTCGGAAACACCATATATTTT	CASSPPGTGVGNTIYF
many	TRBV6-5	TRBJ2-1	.	TGTGCCAGCAGTCACTCTGAAGGGGGAACGGTCCTCTTC	CASSHSEGGTVLF
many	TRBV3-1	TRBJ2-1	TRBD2	TGTGCCAGCAGCGGACTAGCAGATGAGCAGTTCTTC	CASSGLADEQFF
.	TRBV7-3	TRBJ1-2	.	TGTGCCAGCAGAACCGGGGGTGGCTACACCTTC	CASRTGGGYTF
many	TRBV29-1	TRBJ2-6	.	TGCAGCGTTCGGGACGGGTTACTATCGGCCAACGTCCTGACTTTC	CSVRDGLLSANVLTF
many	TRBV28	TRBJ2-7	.	TGTGCCAGCAGTTTTTCGGGACTCGATCTTTACTACGAGCAGTACTTC	CASSFSGLDLYYEQYF
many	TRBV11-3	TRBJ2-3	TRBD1	TGTGCCAGCAGCCTAAAACAGGGGGCGGGCACAGATACGCAGTATTTT	CASSLKQGAGTDTQYF
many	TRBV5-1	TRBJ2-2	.	TGCGCCAGCAGCCTGTTAGCAGGCAACACCGGGGAGCTGTTTTTT	CASSLLAGNTGELFF
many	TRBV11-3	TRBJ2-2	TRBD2	TGTGCCAGCAGCTTAGAGGCTAGCGGGAGAGCCGGGGAGCTGTTTTTT	CASSLEASGRAGELFF
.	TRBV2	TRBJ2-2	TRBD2	TGTGCCAGCAGTGAACAGGGTAGCGGGGACACCGGGGAGCTGTTTTTT	CASSEQGSGDTGELFF
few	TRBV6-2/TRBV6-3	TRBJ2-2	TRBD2	TGTGCCAGCATCAACCGCGGGACTAGCGGGACCGGGGAGCTGTTTTTT	CASINRGTSGTGELFF
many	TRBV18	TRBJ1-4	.	TGTGCCAGCTCACCACCCGGGACCATCAATGAAAAACTGTTTTTT	CASSPPGTINEKLFF
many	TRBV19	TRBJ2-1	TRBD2	TGTGCCACCTACCCCTCGACTAGCGGGAATTACAATGAGCAGTTCTTC	CATYPSTSGNYNEQFF
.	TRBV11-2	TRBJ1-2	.	TGTGCCAGCAGAGGAGGGACGGTTGGCTACACCTTC	CASRGGTVGYTF
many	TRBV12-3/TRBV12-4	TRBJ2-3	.	TGTGCCAGCAGTTTTTTACCGAGCACAGATACGCAGTATTTT	CASSFLPSTDTQYF
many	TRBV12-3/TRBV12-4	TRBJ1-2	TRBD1	TGTGCCAGCAGCCACAGGGGATATAAGGACTATGGCTACACCTTC	CASSHRGYKDYGYTF
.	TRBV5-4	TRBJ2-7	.	TGTGCTATCCGGGACGGGACCGGCGAGCAGTACTTC	CAIRDGTGEQYF
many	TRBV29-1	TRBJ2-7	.	TGCAGCGTTGTCGGCAGGGGTACCTACGAGCAGTACTTC	CSVVGRGTYEQYF